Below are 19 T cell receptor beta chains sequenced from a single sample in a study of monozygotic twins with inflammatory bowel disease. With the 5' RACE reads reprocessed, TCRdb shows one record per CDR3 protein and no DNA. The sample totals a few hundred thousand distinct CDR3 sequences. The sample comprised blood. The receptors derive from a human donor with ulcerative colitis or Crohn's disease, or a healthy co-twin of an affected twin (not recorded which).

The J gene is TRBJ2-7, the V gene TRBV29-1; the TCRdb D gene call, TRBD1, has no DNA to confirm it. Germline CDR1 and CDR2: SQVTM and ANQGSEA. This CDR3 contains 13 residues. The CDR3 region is CSAKDGGSYEQYF.

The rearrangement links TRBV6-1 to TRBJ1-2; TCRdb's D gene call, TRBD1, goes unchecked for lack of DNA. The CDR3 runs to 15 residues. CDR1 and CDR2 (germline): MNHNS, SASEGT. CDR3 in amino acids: CASSEAHLGISGYTF.

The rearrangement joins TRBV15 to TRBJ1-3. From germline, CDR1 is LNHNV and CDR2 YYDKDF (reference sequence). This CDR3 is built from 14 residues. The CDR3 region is CATSRGGSGNTIYF.

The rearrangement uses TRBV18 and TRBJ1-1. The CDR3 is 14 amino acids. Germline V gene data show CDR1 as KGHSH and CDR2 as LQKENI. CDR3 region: CASSPLSGSTEAFF.

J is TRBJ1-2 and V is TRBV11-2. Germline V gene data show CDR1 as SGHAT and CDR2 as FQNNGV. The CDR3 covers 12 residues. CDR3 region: CASSLGPGGYTF.

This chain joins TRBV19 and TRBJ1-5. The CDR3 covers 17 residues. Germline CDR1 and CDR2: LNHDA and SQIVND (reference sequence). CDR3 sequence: CASSIIQDLYENQPQHF.

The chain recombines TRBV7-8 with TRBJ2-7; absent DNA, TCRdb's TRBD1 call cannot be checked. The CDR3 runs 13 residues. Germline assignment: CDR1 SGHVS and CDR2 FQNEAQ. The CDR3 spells CASSRTRDYEQYF.

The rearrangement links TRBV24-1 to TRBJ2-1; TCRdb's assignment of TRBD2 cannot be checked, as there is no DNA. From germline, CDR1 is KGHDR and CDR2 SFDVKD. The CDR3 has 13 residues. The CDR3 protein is CATSGGGLREQFF.

This chain's CDR3 is CASSLTGQYNSPLHF. The chain has TRBV12-3 or TRBV12-4 and TRBJ1-6; the TCRdb D gene call, TRBD1, has no DNA to confirm it. The CDR3 loop spans 15 amino acids.

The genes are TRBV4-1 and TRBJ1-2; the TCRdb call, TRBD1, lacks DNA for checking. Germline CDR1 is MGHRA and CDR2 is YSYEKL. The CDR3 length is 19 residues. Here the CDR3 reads CASSQVGAGQRAGGYGYTF.

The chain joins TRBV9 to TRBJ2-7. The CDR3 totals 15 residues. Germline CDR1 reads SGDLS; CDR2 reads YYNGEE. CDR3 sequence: CASSVDIYKSNEQYF.

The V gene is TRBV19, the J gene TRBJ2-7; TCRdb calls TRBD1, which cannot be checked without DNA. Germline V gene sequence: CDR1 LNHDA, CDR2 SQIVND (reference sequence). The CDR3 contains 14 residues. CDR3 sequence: CASSTYGASYEQYF.

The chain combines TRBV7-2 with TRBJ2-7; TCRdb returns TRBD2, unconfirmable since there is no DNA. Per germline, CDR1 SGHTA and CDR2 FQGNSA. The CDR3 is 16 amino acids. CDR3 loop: CASSLETSGGADEQYF.

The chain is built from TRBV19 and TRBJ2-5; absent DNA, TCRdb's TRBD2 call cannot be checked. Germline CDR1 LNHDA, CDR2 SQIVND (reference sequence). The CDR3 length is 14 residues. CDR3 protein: CASSIRRDPETQYF. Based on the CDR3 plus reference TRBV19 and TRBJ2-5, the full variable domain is DGGITQSPKYLFRKEGQNVTLSCEQNLNHDAMYWYRQDPGQGLRLIYYSQIVNDFQKGDIAEGYSVSREKKESFPLTVTSAQKNPTAFYLCASSIRRDPETQYFGPGTRLLVL.

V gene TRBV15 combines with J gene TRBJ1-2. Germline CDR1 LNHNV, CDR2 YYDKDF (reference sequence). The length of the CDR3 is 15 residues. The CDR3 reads CATSIEGSLNYGYTF.

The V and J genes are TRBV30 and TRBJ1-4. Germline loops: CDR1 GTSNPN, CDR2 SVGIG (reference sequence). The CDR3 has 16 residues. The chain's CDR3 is CAWSSTGSGPREKLFF.

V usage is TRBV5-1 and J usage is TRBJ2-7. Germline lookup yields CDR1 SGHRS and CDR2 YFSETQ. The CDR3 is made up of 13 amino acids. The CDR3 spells CASSFDGSYEQYF.

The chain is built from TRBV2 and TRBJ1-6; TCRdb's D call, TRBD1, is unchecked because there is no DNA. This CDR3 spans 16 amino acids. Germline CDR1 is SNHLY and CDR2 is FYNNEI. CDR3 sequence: CASVRDHALQTSPLHF.

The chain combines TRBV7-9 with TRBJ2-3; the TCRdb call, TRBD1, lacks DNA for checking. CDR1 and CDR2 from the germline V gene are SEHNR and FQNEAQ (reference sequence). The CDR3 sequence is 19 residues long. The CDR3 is CASSLPKPGTGGGTDTQYF. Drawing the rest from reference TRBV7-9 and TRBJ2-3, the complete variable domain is DTGVSQNPRHKITKRGQNVTFRCDPISEHNRLYWYRQTLGQGPEFLTYFQNEAQLEKSRLLSDRFSAERPKGSFSTLEIQRTEQGDSAMYLCASSLPKPGTGGGTDTQYFGPGTRLTVL.